This TCR beta chain comes out of a study of blood T cell repertoires in COVID-19. Study at large: PBMCs, B-cell-depleted T cells, or T cells were the source of the cDNA or gDNA that made up the material.

This CDR3 has 14 residues. Germline CDR1 reads SGHRS; CDR2 reads YFSETQ. V gave up 0 bases and J gave up 5 bases, with 8 bases separating them. Authors' analysis steps: Amplification of reference gene primers provided the estimated nucleated cell counts. The method was immunoSEQ multiplex PCR; TCRdb's version includes in-frame clones alone and lacks a portion of them. That table gives V, J and clone size, and the DNA gave D and trimming. The data show 70,000 or so clones, more than 75% seen once. The TCR originated in a human donor in a cohort sampled during active COVID-19. This rearrangement joins TRBV5-1 to TRBJ2-2; TRBD2 might be the D (5 bases). Specimen: peripheral blood. The CDR3 DNA is TGCGCCAGCAGCTTGGAGCGGCCTACCGGGGAGCTGTTTTTT. Amino acid sequence: CASSLERPTGELFF.